This T cell receptor (beta chain) was captured by sequencing in a study of T cells in Graves' hyperthyroidism and ophthalmopathy (dated by TCRdb to the late 2010s). The study in broad terms: Peripheral blood samples were taken at initial diagnosis, before any treatment was given. After sampling, hyperthyroidism patients received methimazole starting at 30 mg daily, and ophthalmopathy patients received high-dose intravenous methylprednisolone. In addition, the study compared T-cell repertoires in thyroid tissue and in blood from roughly six Graves' hyperthyroidism patients. TCR V-J signatures able to tell the groups apart were searched for in a discovery cohort of 100 patients, of whom roughly 42 had Graves' ophthalmopathy and more than 55 had stable Graves' hyperthyroidism. An independent validation cohort of around 19 hyperthyroidism patients and about 16 patients who later progressed to ophthalmopathy tested prospective prediction of ophthalmopathy. The paper reports TCR Vbeta CDR3 sequencing of 140 or so peripheral blood samples: under 45 ophthalmopathy, 70 to 85 hyperthyroidism and roughly 17 progressor patients. The roughly 90 discovery patients were divided at random into training and test sets in a 7:3 ratio. General findings and caveats noted by the study authors: No statistical method was used to fix the sample size in advance, and group allocation was not hidden from the investigators. Most expanded thyroid clonotypes (frequency above 0.001) were also detected in blood, a finding suggesting that blood repertoires may reflect thyroid immune responses. In cross-validation, a model built on a 13 V-J signature told ophthalmopathy apart from stable hyperthyroidism with approximately 91% sensitivity and about 81% specificity, and in testing the same model reached 80%/75%. In validation, the model predicted progression to ophthalmopathy with about 71% sensitivity and 72% to 85% specificity, a median of approximately 6.5 months before onset.

With regard to this clonotype: No antigen is known for it. The input lacks base qualities; no much larger clone sits a single base away.

The TCR beta CDR3 regions were amplified from the RNA transcripts. For the first round of RT-PCR on the TCR CDR3, the HTBI primer set was used together with the Qiagen OneStep RT-PCR kit. Libraries were constructed in a second round of multiplex PCR, after which size selection and purification were performed. Sequencing of the libraries was done on an Illumina HiSeq2000 using paired-end 100 bp reads. The paper's data handling went like this. SOAPnuke was used to process the raw data, with reads discarded if the reads contained adapters or uncalled bases, had a mean Phred below 15, or lacked an exact constant-primer or identifier match. COPE v1.2.5 was used to merge high-quality paired reads, and clonotypes were defined as unique nucleotide sequences. MiTCR v1.1 was used to align the clonotypes against IMGT TRBV, TRBD and TRBJ reference segments. Analysis was restricted to V-J combinations with a frequency above 0.0001, which covered 98% to 99.2% of repertoires. The TCS score was defined as F50 (clonal expansion) divided by E x V (chaos), with BLOSUM62-based TCRdist calculated between CDR3 peptides within each V-J. Welch's t-statistics and random forest reduced around 550 V-J features to 13, which were used in a naive Bayes classifier (R e1071). TCRdb ran its own pipeline on the public reads, namely fastp trimming at Q25 and MiXCR clone calling, and kept in-frame beta chains. Duplicate CDR3 protein sequences are folded into a single record with the most common DNA and genes. Here the V and J calls rest on TCRdb's processing, not on the authors' analysis. This sample lists approximately 740,000 distinct CDR3 sequences; about 15% were detected once. Roughly 10% of the sample rests with the top ten.

Its CDR3 holds 11 amino acids, cysteine through phenylalanine. The retained sequence is limited to the CDR3, 33 bases, with the frame set at the first base. Taken from the germline V gene, the CDR1 and CDR2 loops are SQVTM and ANQGSEA. V was cut back by 7 bases and J by 3 bases, leaving a gap of 9 bases between them. Graves' hyperthyroidism was defined as stable when no progression to ophthalmopathy occurred over 18 months of follow-up. Hyperthyroidism patients were aged 18 to 65 years and newly diagnosed, with disease duration of less than 2 months. Patients with uncontrolled infections, other autoimmune diseases, pregnancy or lactation were excluded. Diagnoses were based on clinical symptoms, serum thyroxine and TRAb, thyroid ultrasound and orbital computed tomography. PBMCs were isolated from approximately 10 ml of fresh peripheral blood by Ficoll-Paque density gradient centrifugation. Trizol reagent was used to extract total RNA, and RNA quality was then checked on an Agilent 2100 Bioanalyzer.

The specimen was blood. The source of this sequence is a woman between 18 and 30 years old with Graves' hyperthyroidism. Rearrangement joined TRBV29-1 to TRBJ1-1, with the D gene too uncertain to name. The CDR3 region has the sequence CSDYSDTEAFF. The DNA is as follows: TGCAGCGATTACAGCGACACTGAAGCTTTCTTT.